What follows describes a single T cell receptor beta chain. The antigen is not known. These data come from a study of CD8 T cells in Susac syndrome. Study-wide results and caveats: A relatively small number of individuals underwent TCR sequencing and HLA analysis.

Controls were healthy donors (matched for age and sex). Trimming removed 0 bases at V and 0 bases at J, with 10 bases between. Germline assignment: CDR1 SGDLS and CDR2 YYNGEE. The CDR3 is 15 residues long. Reverse transcription used roughly 0.45 to 1 ug RNA and random hexamers. An immunoSEQ multiplex PCR generated amplified TCR beta CDR3 products spanning 54 Vbeta and 13 Jbeta. TCRdb independently ran MiXCR on the immunoSEQ multiplex PCR reads; one entry per CDR3 protein. Of around 160,000 distinct CDR3 sequences in the sample, roughly 95% were seen once. The chain uses TRBV9 and TRBJ2-7; no definite D call. What was sequenced was CD4+ T cells from PBMCs. The TCR was taken from a human donor in good health. The CDR3 protein is CASSVGSGNSYEQYF. The CDR3 region has the DNA TGTGCCAGCAGCGTAGGTTCAGGTAACTCCTACGAGCAGTACTTC.